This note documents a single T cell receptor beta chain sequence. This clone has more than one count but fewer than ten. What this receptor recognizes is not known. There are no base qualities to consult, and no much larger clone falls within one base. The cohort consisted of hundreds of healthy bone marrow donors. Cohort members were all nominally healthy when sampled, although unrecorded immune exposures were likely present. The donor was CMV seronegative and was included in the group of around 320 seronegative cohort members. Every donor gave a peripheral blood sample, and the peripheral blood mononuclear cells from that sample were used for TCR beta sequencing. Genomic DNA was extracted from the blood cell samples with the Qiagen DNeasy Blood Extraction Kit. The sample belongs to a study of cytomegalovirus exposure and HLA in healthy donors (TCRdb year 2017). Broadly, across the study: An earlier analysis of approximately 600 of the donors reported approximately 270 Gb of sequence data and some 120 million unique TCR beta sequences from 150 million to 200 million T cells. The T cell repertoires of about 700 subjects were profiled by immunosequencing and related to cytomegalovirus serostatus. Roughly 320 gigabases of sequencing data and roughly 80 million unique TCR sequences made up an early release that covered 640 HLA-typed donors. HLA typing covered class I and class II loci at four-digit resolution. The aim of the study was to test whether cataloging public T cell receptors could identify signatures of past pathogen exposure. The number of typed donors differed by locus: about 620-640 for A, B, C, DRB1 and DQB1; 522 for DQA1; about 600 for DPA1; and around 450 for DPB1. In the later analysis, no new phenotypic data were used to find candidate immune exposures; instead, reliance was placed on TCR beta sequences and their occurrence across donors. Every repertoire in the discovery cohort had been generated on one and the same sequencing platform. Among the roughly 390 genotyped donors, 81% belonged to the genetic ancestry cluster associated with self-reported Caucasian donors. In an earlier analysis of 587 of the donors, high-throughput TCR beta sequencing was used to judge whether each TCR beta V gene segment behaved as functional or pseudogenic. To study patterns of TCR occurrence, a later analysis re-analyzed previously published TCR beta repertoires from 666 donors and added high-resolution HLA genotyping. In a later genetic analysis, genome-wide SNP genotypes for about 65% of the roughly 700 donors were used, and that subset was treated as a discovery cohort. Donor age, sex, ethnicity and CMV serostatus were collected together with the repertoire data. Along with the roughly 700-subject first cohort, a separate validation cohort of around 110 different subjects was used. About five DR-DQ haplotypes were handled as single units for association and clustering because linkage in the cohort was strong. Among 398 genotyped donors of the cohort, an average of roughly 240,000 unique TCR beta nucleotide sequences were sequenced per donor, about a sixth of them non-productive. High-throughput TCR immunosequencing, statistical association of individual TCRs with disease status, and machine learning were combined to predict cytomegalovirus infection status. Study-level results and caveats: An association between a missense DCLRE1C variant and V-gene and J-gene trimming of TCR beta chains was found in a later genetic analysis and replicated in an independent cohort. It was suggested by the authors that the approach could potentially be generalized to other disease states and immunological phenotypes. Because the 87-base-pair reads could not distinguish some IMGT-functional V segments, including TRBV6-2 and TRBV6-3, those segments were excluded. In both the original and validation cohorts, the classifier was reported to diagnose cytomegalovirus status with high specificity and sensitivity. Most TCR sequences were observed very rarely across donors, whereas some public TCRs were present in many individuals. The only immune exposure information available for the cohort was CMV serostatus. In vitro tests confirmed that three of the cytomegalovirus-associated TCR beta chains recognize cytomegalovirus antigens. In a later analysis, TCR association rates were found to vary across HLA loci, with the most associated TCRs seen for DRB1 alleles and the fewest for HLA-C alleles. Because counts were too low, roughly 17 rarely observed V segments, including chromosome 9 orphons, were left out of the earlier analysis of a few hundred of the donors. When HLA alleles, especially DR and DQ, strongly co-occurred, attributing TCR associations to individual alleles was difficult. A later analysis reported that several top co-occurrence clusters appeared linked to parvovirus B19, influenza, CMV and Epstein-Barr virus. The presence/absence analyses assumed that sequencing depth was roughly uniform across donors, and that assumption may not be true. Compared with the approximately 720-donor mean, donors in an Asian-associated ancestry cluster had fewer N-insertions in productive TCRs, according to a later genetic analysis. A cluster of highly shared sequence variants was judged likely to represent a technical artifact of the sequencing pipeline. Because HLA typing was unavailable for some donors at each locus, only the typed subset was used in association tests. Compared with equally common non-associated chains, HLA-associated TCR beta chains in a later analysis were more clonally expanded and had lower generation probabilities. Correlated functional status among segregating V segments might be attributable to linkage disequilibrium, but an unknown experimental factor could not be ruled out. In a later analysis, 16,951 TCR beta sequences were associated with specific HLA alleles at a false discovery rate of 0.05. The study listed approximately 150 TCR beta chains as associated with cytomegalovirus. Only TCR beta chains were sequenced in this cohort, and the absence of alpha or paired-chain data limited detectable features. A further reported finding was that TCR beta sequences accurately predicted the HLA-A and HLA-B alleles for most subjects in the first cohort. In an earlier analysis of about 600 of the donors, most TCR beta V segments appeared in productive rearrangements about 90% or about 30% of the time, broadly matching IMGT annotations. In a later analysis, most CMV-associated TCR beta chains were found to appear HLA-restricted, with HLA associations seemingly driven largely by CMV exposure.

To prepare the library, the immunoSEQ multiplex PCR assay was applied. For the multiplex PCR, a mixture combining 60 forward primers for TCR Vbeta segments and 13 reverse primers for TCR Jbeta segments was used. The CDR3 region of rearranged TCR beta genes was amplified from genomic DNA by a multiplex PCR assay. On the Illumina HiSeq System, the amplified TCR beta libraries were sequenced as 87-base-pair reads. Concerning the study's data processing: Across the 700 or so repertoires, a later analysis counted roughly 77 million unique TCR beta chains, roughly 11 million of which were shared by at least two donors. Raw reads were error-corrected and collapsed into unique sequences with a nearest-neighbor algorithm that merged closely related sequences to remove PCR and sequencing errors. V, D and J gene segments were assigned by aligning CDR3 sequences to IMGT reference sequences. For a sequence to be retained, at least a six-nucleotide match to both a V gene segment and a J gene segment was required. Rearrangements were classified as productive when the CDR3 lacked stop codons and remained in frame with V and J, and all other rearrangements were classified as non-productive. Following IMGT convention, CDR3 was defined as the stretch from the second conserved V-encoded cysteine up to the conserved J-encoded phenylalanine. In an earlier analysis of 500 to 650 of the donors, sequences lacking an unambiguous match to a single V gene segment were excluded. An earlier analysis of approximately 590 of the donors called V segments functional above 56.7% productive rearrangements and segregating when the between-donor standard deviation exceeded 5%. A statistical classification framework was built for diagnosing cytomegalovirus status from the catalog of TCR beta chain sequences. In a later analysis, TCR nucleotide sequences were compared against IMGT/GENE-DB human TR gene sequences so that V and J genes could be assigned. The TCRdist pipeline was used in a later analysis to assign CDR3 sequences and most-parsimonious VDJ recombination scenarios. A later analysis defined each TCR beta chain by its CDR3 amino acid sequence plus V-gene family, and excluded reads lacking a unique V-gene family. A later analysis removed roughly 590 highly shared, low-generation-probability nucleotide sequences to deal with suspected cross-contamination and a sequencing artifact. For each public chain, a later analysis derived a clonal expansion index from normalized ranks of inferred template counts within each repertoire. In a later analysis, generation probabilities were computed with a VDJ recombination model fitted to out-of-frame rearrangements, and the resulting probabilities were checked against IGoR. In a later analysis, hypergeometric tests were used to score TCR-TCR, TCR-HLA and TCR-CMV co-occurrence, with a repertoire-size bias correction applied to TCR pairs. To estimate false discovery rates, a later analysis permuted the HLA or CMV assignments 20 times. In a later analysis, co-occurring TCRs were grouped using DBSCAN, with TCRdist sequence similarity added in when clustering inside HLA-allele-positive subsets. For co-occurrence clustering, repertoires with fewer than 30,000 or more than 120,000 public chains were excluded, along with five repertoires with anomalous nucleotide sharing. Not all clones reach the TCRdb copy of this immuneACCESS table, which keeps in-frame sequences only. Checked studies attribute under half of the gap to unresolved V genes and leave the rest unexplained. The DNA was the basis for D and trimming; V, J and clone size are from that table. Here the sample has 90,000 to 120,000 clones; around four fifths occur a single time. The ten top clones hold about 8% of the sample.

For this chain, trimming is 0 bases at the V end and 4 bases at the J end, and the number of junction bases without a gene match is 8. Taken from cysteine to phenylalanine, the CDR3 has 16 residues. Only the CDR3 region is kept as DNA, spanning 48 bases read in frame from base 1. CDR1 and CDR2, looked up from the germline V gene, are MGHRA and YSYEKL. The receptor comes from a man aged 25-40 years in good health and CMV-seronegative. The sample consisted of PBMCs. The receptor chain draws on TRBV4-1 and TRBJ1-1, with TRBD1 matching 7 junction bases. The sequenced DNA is TGCGCCAGCAGCCAAGAAGGGAGGACAGGATCCACTGAAGCTTTCTTT. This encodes CASSQEGRTGSTEAFF.